Following are 28 T cell receptor beta chains from one sample sequenced in a study of T cells after yellow fever vaccination. One entry per CDR3 protein results from TCRdb running MiXCR on the 5' RACE reads. The sample includes some 300,000 distinct CDR3 sequences, around 10% of them seen just once. The sequencing used CD4+ T cells sorted from PBMCs, collected 45 days after the yellow fever booster vaccination. The receptor source for this set is a young man who received the YFV17D yellow fever vaccine.

This rearrangement joins TRBV7-8 to TRBJ1-2, with D perhaps TRBD1 (6 bases). The CDR3 covers 16 residues. Trimming stripped 2 bases from V and 7 bases from J, with 20 bases between. Per germline, CDR1 SGHVS and CDR2 FQNEAQ. CDR3 coding DNA: TGTGCCAGCAGCTTATTGTACGGCAGGGGAGGAGGTGGCTACACCTTC. This gives the protein CASSLLYGRGGGGYTF.

This chain uses TRBV6-2 or TRBV6-3 with TRBJ1-1, with D perhaps TRBD1 (5 bases). CDR1 is MNHEY, CDR2 SVGEGT, per germline. The CDR3 spans 13 residues. V lost 7 bases and J 5 bases, leaving 14 bases between the germline ends. The CDR3 bases are TGTGCCAGCACCCTCCTCACAGGAACTGAAGCTTTCTTT. It yields the protein CASTLLTGTEAFF.

This clonotype was seen a handful of times. This chain links TRBV11-2 with TRBJ1-2, with 8 bases lining up with TRBD1. V was pared by 7 bases and J by 4 bases, with 8 bases of the junction left unmatched. The germline V gene has CDR1 SGHAT and CDR2 FQNNGV. The CDR3 loop spans 14 amino acids. The CDR3 DNA is TGTGCCAGCACCCCTGGGACAGGCCTCTATGGCTACACCTTC. Amino acids: CASTPGTGLYGYTF. The entire variable domain, with the rest obtained from reference TRBV11-2 and TRBJ1-2, is as follows: EAGVAQSPRYKIIEKRQSVAFWCNPISGHATLYWYQQILGQGPKLLIQFQNNGVVDDSQLPKDRFSAERLKGVDSTLKIQPAKLEDSAVYLCASTPGTGLYGYTFGSGTRLTVV.

In its sample, this clonotype was seen a few times. This chain joins TRBV5-1 and TRBJ1-5; TRBD1 matches 11 bases. CDR1 and CDR2 from the germline V gene are SGHRS and YFSETQ. The CDR3 loop spans 17 amino acids. Germline trimming cut 4 bases from V and 4 bases from J; bases unmatched to any gene: 10. CDR3 amino acids: CASSQLPGQGGNQPQHF. In nucleotides, the CDR3 is TGCGCCAGCAGCCAACTGCCGGGACAGGGGGGGAATCAGCCCCAGCATTTT.

The J gene is TRBJ1-1, the V gene TRBV10-3; 11 bases fit TRBD1. The CDR3 is 16 residues long. J was trimmed by 6 bases and V by 7 bases; bases with no gene match: 13. CDR1 and CDR2 (germline): ENHRY, SYGVKD. This CDR3 reads CAINSGQGVLRSEAFF. In nucleotides, the CDR3 is TGTGCCATCAACTCGGGACAGGGGGTCTTGAGGTCTGAAGCTTTCTTT.

At least ten counts were recorded for this clonotype. This chain connects TRBV7-6 to TRBJ1-1, with D possibly being TRBD1 (6 bases). With 4 bases removed from V and 1 base from J, the gap between germline ends came to 7 bases. The CDR3 contains 13 residues. Germline CDR1 reads SGHVS; CDR2 reads FNYEAQ. The CDR3 region is CASSWGQNTEAFF. CDR3 sequence (DNA): TGTGCCAGCAGCTGGGGACAGAACACTGAAGCTTTCTTT.

This clonotype was seen more than once but under ten times. The chain recombines TRBV24-1 with TRBJ1-1; D gene ambiguous. From germline, CDR1 is KGHDR and CDR2 SFDVKD. The CDR3 contains 17 residues. Trimming removed 1 base from V and 1 base from J, with 15 bases in between. The chain's CDR3 is CATSDLKGRRQNTEAFF. The CDR3 DNA sequence: TGTGCCACCAGTGATTTAAAGGGCCGGCGACAGAACACTGAAGCTTTCTTT.

This clonotype was recorded at least ten times. The chain couples TRBV28 to TRBJ2-5, with a tentative D call TRBD1 (6 bases). The CDR3 sequence is 13 residues long. Germline V lookup: CDR1 MDHEN, CDR2 SYDVKM. Trimming removed 6 bases at V and 4 bases at J, with 12 bases between. The CDR3 is CASSVTGRETQYF. The CDR3 region has the DNA TGTGCCAGCAGCGTAACAGGGCGAGAGACCCAGTACTTC.

This clonotype was found a few times. The CDR3 DNA is TGTGCCAGCAGCCAGGCGGGGGCGGGGACTGAAGCTTTCTTT. Translating it yields CASSQAGAGTEAFF. V and J are TRBV9 and TRBJ1-1; D may be TRBD1 (6 bases). V lost 4 bases and J lost 5, with 15 bases in between. The germline CDR1 and CDR2 sequences are SGDLS and YYNGEE. The CDR3 consists of 14 residues.

This clonotype was found many times. The chain joins TRBV5-1 to TRBJ2-5; D is perhaps TRBD1 (6 bases). V lost 4 bases, J lost 2 bases, and 9 bases lay in between. Germline CDR1 reads SGHRS; CDR2 reads YFSETQ. CDR3 length equals 13 residues. The DNA for the CDR3 is TGCGCCAGCAGCCCTGGACAGCAAGAGACCCAGTACTTC. This encodes CASSPGQQETQYF.

This clonotype was seen a few times. The J gene is TRBJ2-6, the V gene TRBV6-2 or TRBV6-3; 7 bases align to TRBD1. After removal of 6 bases from V and 1 base from J, the junction contained 6 bases not matched to a gene. The CDR3 contains 16 residues. The germline CDR1 and CDR2 sequences are MNHEY and SVGEGT. The CDR3 loop reads CASSSDRASGANVLTF. The CDR3 DNA follows: TGTGCCAGCAGCAGCGACAGGGCTTCTGGGGCCAACGTCCTGACTTTC.

This clonotype was seen many times. CDR3 loop: CSAPDRRNTGELFF. CDR3 nucleotides: TGCAGTGCTCCGGACAGGAGAAACACCGGGGAGCTGTTTTTT. The J gene is TRBJ2-2, the V gene TRBV20-1, with 7 bases fitting TRBD1. Germline V gene sequence: CDR1 DFQATT, CDR2 SNEGSKA (reference sequence). This CDR3 is 14 amino acids long. V lost 5 bases and J lost 2; bases outside the gene matches: 5.

Only a few counts were recorded for this clonotype. The V gene is TRBV11-2, the J gene TRBJ2-4; 9 bases are shared with TRBD1. Unmatched junction bases numbered 11, after V lost 5 bases and J lost 9 bases. CDR1 SGHAT and CDR2 FQNNGV come from the germline V gene. There are 15 residues in the CDR3. CDR3 sequence: CASSPMGQGRRIQYF. DNA of the CDR3: TGTGCCAGCAGCCCCATGGGACAGGGAAGGCGCATTCAGTACTTC.

This clonotype occurred a few times. The chain is built from TRBV15 and TRBJ1-1; D gene uncertain. This CDR3 has 16 residues. Per germline, CDR1 LNHNV and CDR2 YYDKDF (reference sequence). The V end was cut by 3 bases, the J end by 0 bases, with 14 bases between. CDR3 loop: CATSRTSRPLNTEAFF. The CDR3 nucleotides are TGTGCCACCAGCAGGACCTCGCGGCCCTTGAACACTGAAGCTTTCTTT.

This clonotype occurred a few times. The gene calls are TRBV4-3 and TRBJ2-7; D possibly corresponds to TRBD1 (5 bases). The CDR3 covers 15 residues. V gave up 2 bases and J gave up 2 bases, with 13 bases separating them. The germline gives CDR1 LGHNA, CDR2 YSLEER. CDR3 sequence: CASSQNPTVPYEQYF. The CDR3 DNA reads as TGCGCCAGCAGCCAAAATCCGACAGTTCCCTACGAGCAGTACTTC.

In its sample, this clonotype was seen many times. This CDR3 is CASAAYQNQPQHF. The DNA of the CDR3 is TGTGCCAGCGCAGCGTACCAAAATCAGCCCCAGCATTTT. This chain uses TRBV2 with TRBJ1-5, with unresolved D. V was cut by 8 bases and J by 4 bases, with 12 bases left in between. Germline V gene sequence: CDR1 SNHLY, CDR2 FYNNEI. CDR3 length: 13 amino acids.

This clonotype has more than one count but fewer than ten. The chain employs TRBV20-1 and TRBJ1-5; D ambiguous. V lost 3 bases and J lost 2, with 5 bases in between. The CDR3 totals 12 residues. CDR1 is DFQATT, CDR2 SNEGSKA, per germline (reference sequence). CDR3 protein: CSARARNQPQHF. In DNA, the CDR3 is TGCAGTGCTAGGGCCCGCAATCAGCCCCAGCATTTT.

This clonotype was recorded a few times. This chain uses TRBV20-1 with TRBJ1-1; D unresolved. Germline CDR1 DFQATT, CDR2 SNEGSKA (reference sequence). Trimming cost V 3 bases and J 0 bases, with 8 bases left between them. This CDR3 has 13 amino acids. CDR3 DNA sequence: TGCAGTGCTAGCGGGCACATGAACACTGAAGCTTTCTTT. Protein product: CSASGHMNTEAFF.

Only a few counts were recorded for this clonotype. The rearrangement joins TRBV10-3 to TRBJ1-4; D is possibly TRBD1 (5 bases). The CDR3 is made up of 14 amino acids. Trimming stripped 6 bases from V and 8 bases from J, with 16 bases between. CDR1 and CDR2 (germline): ENHRY, SYGVKD. The chain's CDR3 is CAISRRGGEEKLFF. For the CDR3, the DNA is TGTGCCATCAGCCGGCGCGGAGGGGAGGAAAAACTGTTTTTT.

There are a few counts of this clonotype. This chain joins TRBV12-3 or TRBV12-4 and TRBJ1-5, with 7 bases identical to TRBD1. The CDR3 runs to 12 residues. Trimming took 5 bases from V and 8 from J; bases not matched to a gene: 3. DNA of the CDR3: TGTGCCAGCAGTACCAGGGGGAAGCCCCAGCATTTT. It yields the protein CASSTRGKPQHF.

Many counts were recorded for this clonotype. This chain links TRBV2 with TRBJ1-1; TRBD1 is a possible D gene (5 bases). Trimming pared 6 bases from V and 2 bases from J, leaving 10 bases between. The CDR3 runs 13 residues. Germline CDR1 and CDR2: SNHLY and FYNNEI. CDR3 sequence reads: CASRTDFNTEAFF. CDR3 bases: TGTGCCAGCAGGACAGATTTTAACACTGAAGCTTTCTTT.

This chain connects TRBV5-1 to TRBJ1-5; D might be TRBD1 (5 bases). V lost 4 bases and J 7 bases, leaving 18 bases between the germline ends. The germline gives CDR1 SGHRS, CDR2 YFSETQ. This CDR3 spans 15 amino acids. The CDR3 here is CASSLDPGREQPQHF. As DNA, the CDR3 is TGCGCCAGCAGCCTAGACCCGGGACGGGAGCAGCCCCAGCATTTT. The full variable domain, in which reference TRBV5-1 and TRBJ1-5 provide the parts outside the CDR3, is KAGVTQTPRYLIKTRGQQVTLSCSPISGHRSVSWYQQTPGQGLQFLFEYFSETQRNKGNFPGRFSGRQFSNSRSEMNVSTLELGDSALYLCASSLDPGREQPQHFGDGTRLSIL.

This clonotype was picked up many times. V and J are TRBV7-2 and TRBJ2-2; D tentatively reads TRBD1 or TRBD2 (5 bases each). Between the trimmed V and J ends, which lost 5 bases and 3 bases, there was a span of 13 bases. Germline CDR1 SGHTA, CDR2 FQGNSA. CDR3 length: 15 residues. CDR3 sequence: CASSDGTGYTGELFF. CDR3 coding DNA: TGTGCCAGCAGCGACGGGACGGGCTACACCGGGGAGCTGTTTTTT.

J is TRBJ2-5 and V is TRBV4-2; 12 bases agree with TRBD2. The length of the CDR3 is 16 residues. The V and J ends lost 2 bases and 5 bases, in that order; junction bases with no gene match: 6. CDR1 and CDR2 from the germline V gene are LGHNA and YNFKEQ. The chain's CDR3 is CASSQLTSGGGETQYF. The CDR3 DNA reads TGTGCCAGCAGCCAATTGACTAGCGGGGGAGGGGAGACCCAGTACTTC.

The CDR3 spells CASSLGGILGELFF. The CDR3 DNA follows: TGTGCCAGCAGCTTAGGCGGCATCCTAGGGGAGCTGTTTTTT. This sequence joins TRBV7-9 and TRBJ2-2, with unresolved D. The CDR3 is 14 amino acids. V dropped 1 base and J dropped 8 bases, with 11 bases sitting between them. From germline, CDR1 is SEHNR and CDR2 FQNEAQ (reference sequence).

The sample holds a few counts of this clonotype. The DNA of the CDR3 is TGCGCCAGCAGCCAATACCCTCCGGGACAGGGCGGCAATGAGCAGTTCTTC. Translating gives CASSQYPPGQGGNEQFF. This chain links TRBV4-3 with TRBJ2-1; 9 bases are shared with TRBD1. This CDR3 spans 17 amino acids. V gave up 2 bases and J gave up 6 bases; unmatched junction bases: 11. Germline values: CDR1 LGHNA, CDR2 YSLEER.

The J gene is TRBJ2-7, the V gene TRBV20-1, with 10 bases fitting TRBD2. Germline CDR1 reads DFQATT; CDR2 reads SNEGSKA (reference sequence). CDR3 length: 16 amino acids. The ends lost 0 bases at V and 4 bases at J; junction bases unmatched: 9. The DNA of the CDR3 is TGCAGTGCTAGAGATGCCCAGCGGGGGGGCCGGTACGAGCAGTACGTC. Protein product: CSARDAQRGGRYEQYV.

This clonotype was detected only a few times. The chain has TRBV5-1 and TRBJ2-2; 8 bases are shared with TRBD1. The CDR3 is 17 residues long. With V trimmed by 2 bases and J by 4 bases, 10 bases remained unmatched. Per the germline V gene, CDR1 is SGHRS and CDR2 is YFSETQ. The CDR3 spells CASSLGRGRLGTGELFF. Written as DNA, the CDR3 is TGCGCCAGCAGCTTAGGCAGGGGGCGTTTGGGCACCGGGGAGCTGTTTTTT. The complete variable domain, with remaining parts taken from reference TRBV5-1 and TRBJ2-2, reads KAGVTQTPRYLIKTRGQQVTLSCSPISGHRSVSWYQQTPGQGLQFLFEYFSETQRNKGNFPGRFSGRQFSNSRSEMNVSTLELGDSALYLCASSLGRGRLGTGELFFGEGSRLTVL.